Listed here are 22 T cell receptor beta chains from one sample, sequenced in a study of T cell responses to AZD1222 COVID-19 vaccine. Measured with immunoSEQ multiplex PCR; TCRdb has only the in-frame clones, and not every one. Found here are about 150,000 clones, under 95% of them singletons; the top ten hold 1.2% to 1.5%. The input for sequencing was peripheral blood, taken on day 0 of AZD1222 vaccination. The receptors here all came from an adult in good health.

The chain carries TRBV5-1 and TRBJ2-1; 8 positions match TRBD2. There are 14 residues in the CDR3. Germline assignment: CDR1 SGHRS and CDR2 YFSETQ. Trimming removed 4 bases from V and 6 bases from J; junction bases left unmatched: 6. This chain's CDR3 is CASSLGRGANEQFF. Here the CDR3 DNA reads TGCGCCAGCAGCCTGGGGCGGGGGGCCAATGAGCAGTTCTTC.

The CDR3 region is CASSPPSVSSYNEQFF. DNA of the CDR3: TGTGCCAGCTCACCACCTAGCGTTAGCTCCTACAATGAGCAGTTCTTC. This chain joins TRBV18 and TRBJ2-1, with D possibly being TRBD2 (5 bases). Trimming took 0 bases from V and 0 from J, leaving 9 bases between them. Germline V CDR1 and CDR2: KGHSH, LQKENI. The CDR3 extends over 16 amino acids.

V gene TRBV19 combines with J gene TRBJ2-3, with D possibly being TRBD1 (5 bases). The CDR3 totals 15 residues. Germline values: CDR1 LNHDA, CDR2 SQIVND (reference sequence). Trimming pared 7 bases from V and 2 bases from J, leaving 16 bases between. The CDR3 bases are TGTGCCAGTACCCTGGGGCGGAAGCCCACAGATACGCAGTATTTT. Translated: CASTLGRKPTDTQYF.

This clone was recorded once. The V and J genes are TRBV5-1 and TRBJ1-1; D is perhaps TRBD1 (5 bases). The CDR3 has 14 residues. V gave up 2 bases and J gave up 3 bases, with 11 bases separating them. Germline lookup yields CDR1 SGHRS and CDR2 YFSETQ. CDR3 nucleotides: TGCGCCAGCAGCTTTAGAGGGGTGGACACTGAAGCTTTCTTT. Protein product: CASSFRGVDTEAFF.

The chain links TRBV11-2 to TRBJ2-7, with D unclear. This CDR3 spans 15 amino acids. Trimming shortened V by 0 bases and J by 3 bases, and 12 bases separated the two germline ends. Germline lookup yields CDR1 SGHAT and CDR2 FQNNGV. The CDR3 region has the DNA TGTGCCAGCAGCTTAGATGGAGCAGTGGTCTACGAGCAGTACTTC. Its protein product is CASSLDGAVVYEQYF.

The rearrangement uses TRBV27 and TRBJ1-6; the match to TRBD1 covers 8 bases. V lost 7 bases to trimming and J lost 7 bases; unmatched junction nucleotides: 15. The CDR3 contains 17 residues. The germline CDR1 and CDR2 sequences are MNHEY and SMNVEV (reference sequence). The CDR3 loop is CASTRLEPTGENSPLHF. CDR3 DNA sequence: TGTGCCAGCACACGATTGGAACCGACAGGGGAAAATTCACCCCTCCACTTT.

The genes are TRBV4-1 and TRBJ1-1; possibly TRBD1 for D (5 bases). Germline CDR1 MGHRA, CDR2 YSYEKL. V was pared by 4 bases and J by 3 bases, with 15 bases between. This CDR3 comprises 15 residues. CDR3 residues: CASSPGLTEDTEAFF. CDR3 bases: TGCGCCAGCAGCCCAGGGTTGACGGAGGACACTGAAGCTTTCTTT.

V and J are TRBV24-1 and TRBJ1-2, with D perhaps matching TRBD1 (5 bases). Germline values: CDR1 KGHDR, CDR2 SFDVKD. V was shortened by 9 bases and J by 3 bases, with 16 bases between the two germline ends. CDR3 length: 14 residues. For the CDR3, the DNA is TGTGCCACCGCGCCAACGGGGCGAGACTATGGCTACACCTTC. Protein: CATAPTGRDYGYTF.

V and J are TRBV15 and TRBJ1-1; 9 bases line up with TRBD1. The germline gives CDR1 LNHNV, CDR2 YYDKDF (reference sequence). Trimming cost V 5 bases and J 1 base; bases outside gene matches: 11. This CDR3 comprises 17 residues. The CDR3 bases are TGTGCCACCAGCGCGCGTGCCCTACAGGGGGCGAACACTGAAGCTTTCTTT. As protein: CATSARALQGANTEAFF.

The chain links TRBV19 to TRBJ1-2; 8 positions match TRBD1. Germline CDR1 LNHDA, CDR2 SQIVND (reference sequence). V gave up 4 bases and J gave up 4 bases; unmatched junction bases: 5. The CDR3 runs to 14 residues. CDR3 loop: CASSSSGTGYGYTF. The CDR3 DNA sequence: TGTGCCAGTAGTAGCTCCGGGACAGGCTATGGCTACACCTTC.

This chain links TRBV7-2 with TRBJ1-4; tentative D call: TRBD1 (5 bases). Trimming shortened V by 2 bases and J by 8 bases, and 15 bases separated the two germline ends. This CDR3 is 15 amino acids long. Germline CDR1 reads SGHTA; CDR2 reads FQGNSA. The DNA of the CDR3 is TGTGCCAGCAGCTTATTTTCGCAGGGTGGAGAAAAACTGTTTTTT. Translating gives CASSLFSQGGEKLFF.

The chain employs TRBV29-1 and TRBJ1-1; D unresolved. This CDR3 comprises 14 residues. CDR1 is SQVTM and CDR2 is ANQGSEA in the germline V gene. The V end was cut by 7 bases, the J end by 1 base, with 16 bases between. The CDR3: CSAVDITKNTEAFF. For the CDR3, the DNA is TGCAGCGCCGTCGACATCACCAAGAACACTGAAGCTTTCTTT.

The chain carries TRBV5-1 and TRBJ2-3; 15 bases line up with TRBD2. The V segment lost 4 bases and the J segment 4 bases; nucleotides outside the gene matches: 10. Germline V gene sequence: CDR1 SGHRS, CDR2 YFSETQ. The CDR3 covers 18 residues. This CDR3 is CASSKGLAGGRPSDTQYF. CDR3 DNA sequence: TGCGCCAGCAGCAAGGGACTAGCGGGGGGCCGCCCCTCAGATACGCAGTATTTT.

This rearrangement joins TRBV11-2 to TRBJ2-7; 8 positions agree with TRBD2. The CDR3 length is 15 residues. Germline V CDR1 and CDR2: SGHAT, FQNNGV. V shed 5 bases, J shed 5 bases, and the junction held 11 bases outside the gene matches. The chain's CDR3 is CASSPPSGSVNEQYF. The CDR3 nucleotides read TGTGCCAGCAGCCCCCCCAGCGGGAGTGTGAACGAGCAGTACTTC.

This clone was recorded once. The gene calls are TRBV5-3 and TRBJ2-1, with 14 bases identical to TRBD2. TRBV5-3 qualifies as an ORF whose function is uncertain. This CDR3 spans 17 amino acids. V trimming: 7 bases; J trimming: 2 bases; junction bases outside the gene matches: 8. In DNA, the CDR3 is TGTGCCAGACCCAGGACTAGCGGGAGGAGCCCCTACAATGAGCAGTTCTTC. It codes for CARPRTSGRSPYNEQFF.

The chain employs TRBV7-2 and TRBJ2-4, with D hard to call. This CDR3 is built from 14 residues. Germline V gene sequence: CDR1 SGHTA, CDR2 FQGNSA. V lost 4 bases and J 4 bases, leaving 11 bases between the germline ends. Here the CDR3 reads CASSSGGTKNIQYF. CDR3 in DNA: TGTGCCAGCAGCTCGGGCGGAACAAAAAACATTCAGTACTTC. Combining the CDR3 with reference TRBV7-2 and TRBJ2-4 gives the whole variable domain GAGVSQSPSNKVTEKGKDVELRCDPISGHTALYWYRQSLGQGLEFLIYFQGNSAPDKSGLPSDRFSAERTGGSVSTLTIQRTQQEDSAVYLCASSSGGTKNIQYFGAGTRLSVL.

The count of this clone is one. The rearrangement uses TRBV28 and TRBJ2-6; perhaps TRBD1 as D (5 bases). Germline CDR1 is MDHEN and CDR2 is SYDVKM. This CDR3 contains 19 residues. Trimming pared 6 bases from V and 3 bases from J, leaving 24 bases between. The CDR3: CASSHSGSSFSGGANVLTF. CDR3 nucleotide sequence: TGTGCCAGCAGCCATTCAGGGTCATCTTTTTCAGGTGGGGCCAACGTCCTGACTTTC.

This clone was counted once. The V gene is TRBV2, the J gene TRBJ1-2; D call uncertain. Trimming cost V 1 base and J 4 bases, with 13 bases left between them. There are 15 residues in the CDR3. In germline, CDR1 is SNHLY, CDR2 FYNNEI. CDR3 sequence reads: CASSEEGGGIYGYTF. DNA of the CDR3: TGTGCCAGCAGTGAAGAGGGCGGAGGGATCTATGGCTACACCTTC. Based on the CDR3 plus reference TRBV2 and TRBJ1-2, the full variable domain is EPEVTQTPSHQVTQMGQEVILRCVPISNHLYFYWYRQILGQKVEFLVSFYNNEISEKSEIFDDQFSVERPDGSNFTLKIRSTKLEDSAMYFCASSEEGGGIYGYTFGSGTRLTVV.

The chain uses TRBV28 and TRBJ1-6; 10 positions match TRBD1. V was pared by 5 bases and J by 8 bases, with 15 bases of the junction left unmatched. The CDR3 has 18 residues. From germline, CDR1 is MDHEN and CDR2 SYDVKM. The CDR3 region is CASSRPGTGATRYSPLHF. The CDR3 DNA follows: TGTGCCAGCAGTCGACCCGGGACAGGGGCAACTCGTTATTCACCCCTCCACTTT.

The CDR3 spells CASRGSDRDRNTIYF. Written as DNA, the CDR3 is TGTGCCAGCAGGGGATCGGACAGGGATAGAAACACCATATATTTT. V usage is TRBV6-5 and J usage is TRBJ1-3; 8 positions agree with TRBD1. The trim removed 6 bases at V and 5 bases at J, leaving 9 bases unmatched. From germline, CDR1 is MNHEY and CDR2 SVGAGI. The CDR3 consists of 15 residues.

This chain joins TRBV11-2 and TRBJ1-1; D may be TRBD1 (6 bases). CDR1 and CDR2 (germline): SGHAT, FQNNGV. This CDR3 spans 15 amino acids. V was trimmed by 1 base and J by 5 bases, leaving 14 bases between them. The CDR3 coding sequence is TGTGCCAGCAGCTTAGCCGGGACTCAGGGGACTGAAGCTTTCTTT. This encodes CASSLAGTQGTEAFF.

The chain employs TRBV30 and TRBJ1-2; no clear D gene. The V end lost 1 base, the J end lost 5 bases, and 14 bases lay between the germline ends. This CDR3 is built from 14 residues. Germline loops: CDR1 GTSNPN, CDR2 SVGIG (reference sequence). CDR3 sequence reads: CAWSASAASYGYTF. CDR3 in DNA: TGTGCCTGGAGTGCCTCCGCGGCGTCGTATGGCTACACCTTC.